This T cell receptor beta chain derives from a study of T cell responses to AZD1222 COVID-19 vaccine. Measured with immunoSEQ multiplex PCR; TCRdb has only the in-frame clones, and not every one. The sample includes about 150,000 clones, around 90% of them seen just once. The CDR3 length is 12 residues. The germline CDR1 and CDR2 sequences are SGDLS and YYNGEE. The V end was cut by 0 bases, the J end by 7 bases, with 7 bases between. Here the sequenced sample was peripheral blood, taken on day 0 of AZD1222 vaccination. This sequence joins TRBV9 and TRBJ1-1; D is undetermined. The clonotype was recovered from an adult in good health. The CDR3 nucleotides are TGTGCCAGCAGCGTAGCAGAGAATGAAGCTTTCTTT. It translates to CASSVAENEAFF.